This TCR beta chain was retrieved from a study of memory CD4+ T cells and cytomegalovirus serostatus. Study-level points and caveats: Suggested: most of the CMV-linked TCR signature lies in CD4+ memory cells. 67 of 164 known CMV-associated TCRbeta sequences appeared in CD4+ memory.

TCRdb's copy holds only in-frame clones and misses some; the assay was immunoSEQ multiplex PCR. This repertoire shows about 96,000 clones, about four fifths found once; its top ten account for roughly 4%. The sort gate was single viable CD3+CD4+CD8-CD45RO+ cells for memory CD4+ T cells. For this clone: Its antigen is unknown.

The origin of this receptor is an adult in good health and CMV-seropositive. Sequencing was carried out using memory CD4+ T cells from blood.

The CDR3 region has the DNA TGTGCCAGCACTCCTTGGTCTAGCGGGAGGGCCAATGAGCAGTTCTTC. Translated, it gives CASTPWSSGRANEQFF. V usage is TRBV28 and J usage is TRBJ2-1; 12 bases are shared with TRBD2. The germline gives CDR1 MDHEN, CDR2 SYDVKM. The trim removed 7 bases at V and 6 bases at J, leaving 10 bases unmatched. The CDR3 is 16 amino acids.